The rows below give T cell receptor beta chains drawn from one sample of a study of siplizumab effects on memory and regulatory T cells. Sequencing used immunoSEQ multiplex PCR; TCRdb keeps in-frame clones, though not all of them. The sample has about 100,000 clones, around 93% seen once. Source material: non-Treg CD4+ T cells sorted from blood. These receptors were obtained from a human donor in good health. Each CDR3 is given with its conserved first and last residue. A D gene is named only where the DNA matches it firmly. Size tells how often a clone was seen (once, few, many) or the class of an expanded clone, and some rows leave it out.

D gene: TRBD1; V gene: TRBV27; J gene: TRBJ2-7; clone size: NA; CDR3 protein: CASSSDPRQGSYEQYF; CDR3 DNA: TGTGCCAGCAGTTCCGATCCGAGACAGGGTTCCTACGAGCAGTACTTC
D gene: NA; V gene: TRBV10-3; J gene: TRBJ2-7; clone size: NA; CDR3 protein: CAISERQSYEQYF; CDR3 DNA: TGTGCCATCAGTGAAAGGCAGAGCTACGAGCAGTACTTC
D gene: TRBD1; V gene: TRBV5-1; J gene: TRBJ1-4; clone size: once; CDR3 protein: CASSRLGTAVTNEKLFF; CDR3 DNA: TGCGCCAGCAGTCGACTCGGGACAGCCGTAACTAATGAAAAACTGTTTTTT
D gene: NA; V gene: TRBV4-1; J gene: TRBJ2-3; clone size: NA; CDR3 protein: CASSSEGRGGDTQYF; CDR3 DNA: TGCGCCAGCAGTTCCGAGGGAAGGGGTGGAGATACGCAGTATTTT
D gene: TRBD1; V gene: TRBV6-1; J gene: TRBJ1-5; clone size: NA; CDR3 protein: CASRTGSGGQPQHF; CDR3 DNA: TGTGCCAGCCGGACAGGCTCGGGGGGACAGCCCCAGCATTTT
D gene: TRBD1; V gene: TRBV2; J gene: TRBJ2-7; clone size: NA; CDR3 protein: CASSEGDRIYEQYF; CDR3 DNA: TGTGCCAGCAGTGAGGGGGACAGAATTTACGAGCAGTACTTC
D gene: NA; V gene: TRBV6-5; J gene: TRBJ2-7; clone size: NA; CDR3 protein: CASRDGGSYEQYF; CDR3 DNA: TGTGCCAGCAGGGACGGGGGCTCCTACGAGCAGTACTTC
D gene: TRBD2; V gene: TRBV10-3; J gene: TRBJ2-2; clone size: once; CDR3 protein: CAISERSSGSHTGELFF; CDR3 DNA: TGTGCCATCAGTGAGAGGAGTAGCGGGAGCCACACCGGGGAGCTGTTTTTT
D gene: NA; V gene: TRBV10-3; J gene: TRBJ1-5; clone size: once; CDR3 protein: CATRSGTDNQPQHF; CDR3 DNA: TGTGCCACTCGGAGCGGGACGGATAATCAGCCCCAGCATTTT
D gene: TRBD2; V gene: TRBV29-1; J gene: TRBJ2-7; clone size: NA; CDR3 protein: CSVVRLAGREQYF; CDR3 DNA: TGCAGCGTTGTACGTCTAGCGGGGAGGGAGCAGTACTTC
D gene: NA; V gene: TRBV5-8; J gene: TRBJ2-5; clone size: NA; CDR3 protein: CASSPWERETQYF; CDR3 DNA: TGTGCCAGCAGCCCCTGGGAACGGGAGACCCAGTACTTC
D gene: NA; V gene: TRBV6-6; J gene: TRBJ1-2; clone size: NA; CDR3 protein: CASSSDGFAGYTF; CDR3 DNA: TGTGCCAGCAGCTCGGACGGATTTGCGGGCTACACCTTC
D gene: TRBD2; V gene: TRBV7-9; J gene: TRBJ2-3; clone size: NA; CDR3 protein: CASRLAGATDTQYF; CDR3 DNA: TGTGCCAGCAGGCTAGCGGGAGCGACAGATACGCAGTATTTT
D gene: TRBD1; V gene: TRBV28; J gene: TRBJ2-7; clone size: NA; CDR3 protein: CASSSTTGIGTYEQYF; CDR3 DNA: TGTGCCAGCAGTTCGACGACAGGGATAGGCACCTACGAGCAGTACTTC
D gene: NA; V gene: TRBV12-5; J gene: TRBJ1-1; clone size: NA; CDR3 protein: CASGLERGTEAFF; CDR3 DNA: TGTGCTAGTGGTTTAGAAAGGGGCACTGAAGCTTTCTTT
D gene: NA; V gene: TRBV5-8; J gene: TRBJ1-2; clone size: NA; CDR3 protein: CASSPLQGLGGYTF; CDR3 DNA: TGTGCCAGCAGCCCCCTACAGGGTTTAGGTGGCTACACCTTC
D gene: TRBD2; V gene: TRBV10-2; J gene: TRBJ2-6; clone size: many; CDR3 protein: CASSGGLAGANVLTF; CDR3 DNA: TGCGCCAGCAGTGGAGGACTAGCTGGGGCCAACGTCCTGACTTTC
D gene: TRBD2; V gene: TRBV28; J gene: TRBJ2-5; clone size: NA; CDR3 protein: CASSPLASSGVQETQYF; CDR3 DNA: TGTGCCAGCAGTCCTCTAGCTTCTAGCGGAGTGCAAGAGACCCAGTACTTC
D gene: TRBD1; V gene: TRBV11-3; J gene: TRBJ2-7; clone size: NA; CDR3 protein: CASSRGGESYEQYF; CDR3 DNA: TGTGCCAGCAGCAGAGGGGGCGAATCCTACGAGCAGTACTTC
D gene: NA; V gene: TRBV5-4; J gene: TRBJ1-1; clone size: NA; CDR3 protein: CASSPALGGLGNTEAFF; CDR3 DNA: TGTGCCAGCAGCCCAGCTCTTGGGGGGCTGGGGAACACTGAAGCTTTCTTT
D gene: NA; V gene: TRBV6-1; J gene: TRBJ1-1; clone size: NA; CDR3 protein: CASSRRENTEAFF; CDR3 DNA: TGTGCCAGCAGTAGAAGGGAGAACACTGAAGCTTTCTTT
D gene: NA; V gene: TRBV6-5; J gene: TRBJ2-7; clone size: once; CDR3 protein: CASKLPRGHEQYF; CDR3 DNA: TGTGCCAGCAAACTTCCTAGAGGTCACGAGCAGTACTTC
D gene: NA; V gene: TRBV2; J gene: TRBJ1-6; clone size: NA; CDR3 protein: CASREGTGNSPLHF; CDR3 DNA: TGTGCCAGCAGGGAGGGGACGGGGAATTCACCCCTCCACTTT
D gene: NA; V gene: TRBV7-9; J gene: TRBJ1-4; clone size: NA; CDR3 protein: CASSKRDWSEKLFF; CDR3 DNA: TGTGCCAGCAGCAAACGGGACTGGTCGGAAAAACTGTTTTTT
D gene: TRBD2; V gene: TRBV2; J gene: TRBJ2-1; clone size: NA; CDR3 protein: CASSQLAGVGEQFF; CDR3 DNA: TGTGCCAGCAGCCAACTAGCGGGAGTAGGTGAGCAGTTCTTC
D gene: NA; V gene: TRBV2; J gene: TRBJ2-1; clone size: NA; CDR3 protein: CASSQSYEQFF; CDR3 DNA: TGTGCCAGCAGTCAGAGCTATGAGCAGTTCTTC
D gene: NA; V gene: TRBV29-1; J gene: TRBJ2-7; clone size: few; CDR3 protein: CSVEKQGHYEQYF; CDR3 DNA: TGCAGCGTTGAAAAGCAGGGCCACTACGAGCAGTACTTC
D gene: NA; V gene: TRBV19; J gene: TRBJ1-2; clone size: NA; CDR3 protein: CASSIPSGRANYGYTF; CDR3 DNA: TGTGCCAGTAGTATACCCTCCGGTCGAGCTAACTATGGCTACACCTTC
D gene: TRBD2; V gene: TRBV15; J gene: TRBJ2-3; clone size: NA; CDR3 protein: CATSRGLAATDTQYF; CDR3 DNA: TGTGCCACCAGCCGAGGACTAGCGGCCACAGATACGCAGTATTTT
D gene: NA; V gene: TRBV7-2; J gene: TRBJ1-2; clone size: NA; CDR3 protein: CASSLGAGLSYGYTF; CDR3 DNA: TGTGCCAGCAGCTTAGGGGCAGGTTTAAGCTATGGCTACACCTTC
D gene: TRBD1; V gene: TRBV19; J gene: TRBJ1-2; clone size: NA; CDR3 protein: CASSTGGGNYGYTF; CDR3 DNA: TGTGCCAGTAGTACAGGGGGTGGGAACTATGGCTACACCTTC
D gene: NA; V gene: TRBV7-3; J gene: TRBJ2-1; clone size: once; CDR3 protein: CASSFLNRDAGSEQFF; CDR3 DNA: TGTGCCAGCAGCTTCTTGAACAGGGACGCGGGGAGTGAGCAGTTCTTC
D gene: NA; V gene: TRBV2; J gene: TRBJ1-2; clone size: NA; CDR3 protein: CASSYRENYGYTF; CDR3 DNA: TGTGCCAGCAGTTACAGGGAGAACTATGGCTACACCTTC
D gene: TRBD1; V gene: TRBV28; J gene: TRBJ2-7; clone size: NA; CDR3 protein: CASSIRGQGVRHEQYF; CDR3 DNA: TGTGCCAGCAGTATCCGAGGACAGGGTGTTCGCCACGAGCAGTACTTC